Presented here are 17 T cell receptor beta chains from one specimen sequenced in a study of identical twins. TCRdb recomputed calls from the 5' RACE reads with MiXCR, one row per CDR3 protein. The sample lists nearly 650,000 distinct CDR3 sequences; 7.1% were seen once. Separately, the same data were catalogued under a study of yellow fever vaccine responses in identical twins.

The sequenced sample consisted of PBMCs. The receptors derive from a young woman in good health.

This clonotype has a count of ten or more. This chain connects TRBV4-2 to TRBJ1-5; 12 bases are a match to TRBD1. The CDR3 sequence is 19 residues long. The V and J ends lost 1 base and 1 base, in that order; junction bases with no gene match: 8. Germline assignment: CDR1 LGHNA and CDR2 YNFKEQ. In nucleotides, the CDR3 is TGTGCCAGCAGCCAAGTCTTGGGACAGGGGGCGTTGAGCAATCAGCCCCAGCATTTT. As protein: CASSQVLGQGALSNQPQHF.

The chain joins TRBV28 to TRBJ2-7, with 11 bases aligning to TRBD2. This CDR3 is 15 amino acids long. Germline CDR1 is MDHEN and CDR2 is SYDVKM. V shed 6 bases, J shed 3 bases, and the junction held 7 bases outside the gene matches. CDR3 region: CASRSVLAGVYEQYF. The CDR3 DNA reads TGTGCCAGCAGATCGGTACTAGCGGGAGTCTACGAGCAGTACTTC.

This clonotype was observed at least ten times. J is TRBJ1-6 and V is TRBV4-1; D might be TRBD1 (5 bases). The germline V and J ends were trimmed by 1 base and 7 bases, with 8 bases remaining between them. This CDR3 region has 14 residues. Germline CDR1 and CDR2: MGHRA and YSYEKL. DNA of the CDR3: TGCGCCAGCAGCCAAGGCCGGGGGAATTCACCCCTCCACTTT. Its protein is CASSQGRGNSPLHF.

This clonotype came up a few times. The chain employs TRBV10-2 and TRBJ1-5; TRBD1 is a possible D gene (5 bases). Germline V gene data show CDR1 as WSHSY and CDR2 as SAAADI. The CDR3 runs 13 residues. Trimming shortened V by 6 bases and J by 3 bases, and 9 bases separated the two germline ends. The CDR3 spells CASRRQYNQPQHF. CDR3 bases: TGCGCCAGCAGACGACAGTACAATCAGCCCCAGCATTTT.

This clonotype has only a few counts. DNA of the CDR3: TGTGCCAGCAGTGAACGAGACAGGACCTCCTCCTACGAGCAGTACTTC. Encoded protein: CASSERDRTSSYEQYF. The chain carries TRBV25-1 and TRBJ2-7; tentatively, D is TRBD1 (6 bases). The V gene's germline CDR1 is MGHDK and CDR2 SYGVNS. The CDR3 has 16 residues. V lost 2 bases to trimming and J lost 0 bases, with 14 bases between them.

V and J are TRBV5-1 and TRBJ2-2, with TRBD2 as a possible D gene (6 bases). Germline lookup yields CDR1 SGHRS and CDR2 YFSETQ. Trimming left V 6 bases short and J 5 bases short, with 11 bases between. The CDR3 runs to 13 residues. CDR3 amino acids: CASTFGGTGELFF. As DNA, the CDR3 is TGCGCCAGCACGTTCGGGGGTACCGGGGAGCTGTTTTTT. The full variable domain, in which reference TRBV5-1 and TRBJ2-2 provide the parts outside the CDR3, is KAGVTQTPRYLIKTRGQQVTLSCSPISGHRSVSWYQQTPGQGLQFLFEYFSETQRNKGNFPGRFSGRQFSNSRSEMNVSTLELGDSALYLCASTFGGTGELFFGEGSRLTVL.

This rearrangement joins TRBV6-1 to TRBJ2-3; no clear D. V was shortened by 2 bases and J by 0 bases, with 15 bases between the two germline ends. Germline V lookup: CDR1 MNHNS, CDR2 SASEGT. This CDR3 contains 17 residues. The CDR3 region has the DNA TGTGCCAGCAGTGAATCTCAGGCCCCTACTAGCACAGATACGCAGTATTTT. Translating gives CASSESQAPTSTDTQYF.

In this sample, this clonotype turned up a few times. V and J are TRBV4-2 and TRBJ2-5, with 12 nucleotides matching TRBD2. Germline-derived CDR1 and CDR2 are LGHNA and YNFKEQ. V lost 1 base and J lost 5; bases outside the gene matches: 8. The CDR3 is made up of 17 amino acids. The CDR3 region has the DNA TGTGCCAGCAGCCAAGGTGGACTAGCGGGGTCTTTCGAGACCCAGTACTTC. Protein product: CASSQGGLAGSFETQYF.

This clonotype was counted only a few times. This chain's CDR3 is CASSLYAGGNSYEQYF. The CDR3 DNA reads as TGTGCCAGCAGCTTATACGCGGGAGGGAACTCCTACGAGCAGTACTTC. This rearrangement joins TRBV5-6 to TRBJ2-7, with TRBD2 matching over 9 bases. Germline trimming cut 2 bases from V and 0 bases from J; bases unmatched to any gene: 6. CDR3 length equals 16 residues. CDR1 and CDR2 (germline): SGHDT, YYEEEE. Drawing the rest from reference TRBV5-6 and TRBJ2-7, the complete variable domain is DAGVTQSPTHLIKTRGQQVTLRCSPKSGHDTVSWYQQALGQGPQFIFQYYEEEERQRGNFPDRFSGHQFPNYSSELNVNALLLGDSALYLCASSLYAGGNSYEQYFGPGTRLTVT.

The rearrangement joins TRBV4-2 to TRBJ1-1, with no clear D. This CDR3 contains 15 residues. Germline values: CDR1 LGHNA, CDR2 YNFKEQ. Trimming took 2 bases from V and 0 from J, leaving 10 bases between them. This CDR3 reads CASSQPEYVNTEAFF. DNA of the CDR3: TGTGCCAGCAGCCAACCAGAGTACGTGAACACTGAAGCTTTCTTT.

The chain recombines TRBV27 with TRBJ2-1; 7 bases are shared with TRBD2. The CDR3 length is 15 residues. Germline trimming cut 6 bases from V and 4 bases from J; bases unmatched to any gene: 9. Germline-derived CDR1 and CDR2 are MNHEY and SMNVEV (reference sequence). Written as DNA, the CDR3 is TGTGCCAGCAGGCGTAGCGGGTTACAATACAATGAGCAGTTCTTC. Protein product: CASRRSGLQYNEQFF.

The chain links TRBV10-3 to TRBJ2-7; D not resolved. V lost 0 bases and J lost 0, with 9 bases in between. Germline V gene sequence: CDR1 ENHRY, CDR2 SYGVKD. The CDR3 has 15 amino acids. The CDR3 loop reads CAISESGGSSYEQYV. DNA for the CDR3: TGTGCCATCAGTGAGTCGGGCGGCAGCTCCTACGAGCAGTACGTC.

This clonotype appeared many times. CDR3 sequence reads: CSVQGPQREKLFF. CDR3 nucleotides: TGCAGCGTTCAGGGCCCCCAGAGGGAAAAACTGTTTTTT. The V and J genes are TRBV29-1 and TRBJ1-4, with D perhaps matching TRBD1 (5 bases). The CDR3 is made up of 13 amino acids. The germline V gene encodes CDR1 SQVTM and CDR2 ANQGSEA. Trimming removed 5 bases from V and 8 bases from J, with 15 bases in between.

This clonotype has a count of ten or more. CDR3 coding DNA: TGTGCCATCAGTTCAAGGACAGTCGGGAGTTCACCCCTCCACTTT. Protein: CAISSRTVGSSPLHF. The rearrangement links TRBV10-3 to TRBJ1-6; tentatively, D is TRBD1 (6 bases). From germline, CDR1 is ENHRY and CDR2 SYGVKD. The CDR3 has 15 residues. Trimming left V 5 bases short and J 9 bases short, with 17 bases between.

The rearrangement links TRBV5-5 to TRBJ2-5, with D perhaps given as TRBD1 or TRBD2 (6 bases each). This CDR3 has 13 residues. Germline V gene sequence: CDR1 SGHKS, CDR2 YYEKEE (reference sequence). Deletions cut 6 bases from V and 1 base from J, with 10 bases between. The CDR3 reads CASNGGIQETQYF. The CDR3, as DNA: TGTGCCAGCAACGGGGGCATCCAAGAGACCCAGTACTTC.

This clonotype showed up just a few times. The genes are TRBV6-1 and TRBJ2-5, with D perhaps TRBD1 (6 bases). In germline, CDR1 is MNHNS, CDR2 SASEGT. CDR3 length equals 16 residues. V lost 6 bases and J 2 bases, leaving 19 bases between the germline ends. Here the CDR3 DNA reads TGTGCCAGCAGGGGCAGAGTAATGGACAGACAAGAGACCCAGTACTTC. Protein: CASRGRVMDRQETQYF.

This clonotype has just a few counts. The rearrangement uses TRBV5-1 and TRBJ2-3; D not certain. Trimming cost V 2 bases and J 1 base, with 11 bases left between them. Germline V gene sequence: CDR1 SGHRS, CDR2 YFSETQ. This CDR3 has 15 amino acids. The CDR3 region has the DNA TGCGCCAGCAGCTTCCTACCAAGGGGCACAGATACGCAGTATTTT. As protein: CASSFLPRGTDTQYF.